The T cell receptor beta chain described here comes from a study of blood T cells in healthy people across ages. As for the study in general: Capturing about one barcoded beta molecule per two T cells was achieved by template switching. Study-level points and caveats: Getting older went along with TCR beta diversity per million T cells dropping roughly linearly. Long-lived donors had more naive CD4+ cells and higher diversity than aged donors.

J was trimmed by 3 bases and V by 6 bases; bases with no gene match: 8. Germline V gene lookup returns CDR1 WNHNN and CDR2 SYGVQD (reference sequence). The CDR3 spans 14 residues. Primers used in a second PCR of roughly 6 to 12 cycles were a sample-barcoded 5' primer and a J-beta primer mix. Each CDR3 protein is one row after TCRdb ran MiXCR on the 5' RACE reads. The sample has about 720,000 distinct CDR3 sequences; about a fifth are singletons. Turning to this clonotype: Its antigen is not identified.

The source material was blood. The V call is TRBV10-1, the J call TRBJ2-7; 7 nucleotides agree with TRBD1. The TCR was taken from a man aged 65 to 85 in good health. The CDR3: CASSSLRDSYEQYF. CDR3 nucleotides: TGCGCCAGCAGCTCCTTAAGGGACAGCTACGAGCAGTACTTC.